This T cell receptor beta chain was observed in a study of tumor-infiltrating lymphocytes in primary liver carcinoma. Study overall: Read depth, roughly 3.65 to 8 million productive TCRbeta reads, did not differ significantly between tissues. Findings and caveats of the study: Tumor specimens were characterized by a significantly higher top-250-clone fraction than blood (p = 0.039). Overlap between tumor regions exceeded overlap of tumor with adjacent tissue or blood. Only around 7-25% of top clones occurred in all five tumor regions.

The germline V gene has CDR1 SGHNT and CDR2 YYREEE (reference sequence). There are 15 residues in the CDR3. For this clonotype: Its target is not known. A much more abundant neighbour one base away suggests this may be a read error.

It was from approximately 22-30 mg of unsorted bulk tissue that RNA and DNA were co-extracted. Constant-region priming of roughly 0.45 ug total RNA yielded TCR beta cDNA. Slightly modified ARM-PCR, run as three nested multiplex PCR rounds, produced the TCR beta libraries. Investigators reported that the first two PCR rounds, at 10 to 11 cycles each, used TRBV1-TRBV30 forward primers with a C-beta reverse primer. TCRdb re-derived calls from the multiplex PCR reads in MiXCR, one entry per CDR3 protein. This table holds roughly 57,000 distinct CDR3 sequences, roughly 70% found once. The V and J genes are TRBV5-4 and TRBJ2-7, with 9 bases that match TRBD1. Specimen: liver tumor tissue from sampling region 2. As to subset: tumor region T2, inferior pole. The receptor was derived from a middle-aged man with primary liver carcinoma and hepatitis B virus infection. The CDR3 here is CASSPTGTGINEHYF. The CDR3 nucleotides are TGTGCCAGCAGCCCAACCGGGACAGGGATCAACGAGCATTACTTC.